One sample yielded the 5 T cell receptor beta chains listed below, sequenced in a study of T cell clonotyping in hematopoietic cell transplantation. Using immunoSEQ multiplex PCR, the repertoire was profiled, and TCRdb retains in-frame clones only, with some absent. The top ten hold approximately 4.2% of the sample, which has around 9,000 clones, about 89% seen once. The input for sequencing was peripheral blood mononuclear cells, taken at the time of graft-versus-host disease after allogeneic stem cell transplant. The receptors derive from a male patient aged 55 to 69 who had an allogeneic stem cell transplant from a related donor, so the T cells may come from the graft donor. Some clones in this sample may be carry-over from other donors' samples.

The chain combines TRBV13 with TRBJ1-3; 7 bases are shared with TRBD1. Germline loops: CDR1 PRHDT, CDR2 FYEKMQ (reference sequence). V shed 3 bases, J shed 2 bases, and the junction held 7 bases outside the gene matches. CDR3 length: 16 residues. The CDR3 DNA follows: TGTGCCAGCAGCTTCGGGACAGCTAGGGCTGGAAACACCATATATTTT. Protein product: CASSFGTARAGNTIYF.

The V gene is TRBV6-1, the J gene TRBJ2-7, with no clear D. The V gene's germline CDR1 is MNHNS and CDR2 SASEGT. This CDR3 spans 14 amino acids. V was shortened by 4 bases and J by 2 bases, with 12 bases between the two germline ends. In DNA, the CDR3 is TGTGCCAGCAGTGGAGAAGGGCCAACCTACGAGCAGTACTTC. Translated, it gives CASSGEGPTYEQYF.

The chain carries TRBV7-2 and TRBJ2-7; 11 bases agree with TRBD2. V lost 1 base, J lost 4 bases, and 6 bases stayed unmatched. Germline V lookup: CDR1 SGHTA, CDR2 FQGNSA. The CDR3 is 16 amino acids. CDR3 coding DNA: TGTGCCAGCAGCTTAGTAGAACTAGCGGGGGTTTACGAGCAGTACTTC. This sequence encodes CASSLVELAGVYEQYF. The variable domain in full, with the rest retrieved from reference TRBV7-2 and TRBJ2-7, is GAGVSQSPSNKVTEKGKDVELRCDPISGHTALYWYRQSLGQGLEFLIYFQGNSAPDKSGLPSDRFSAERTGGSVSTLTIQRTQQEDSAVYLCASSLVELAGVYEQYFGPGTRLTVT.

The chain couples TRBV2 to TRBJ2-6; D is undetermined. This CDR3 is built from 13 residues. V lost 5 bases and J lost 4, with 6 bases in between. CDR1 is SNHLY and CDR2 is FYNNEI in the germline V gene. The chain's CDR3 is CASSITGANVLTF. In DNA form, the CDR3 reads TGTGCCAGCAGTATTACAGGGGCCAACGTCCTGACTTTC.

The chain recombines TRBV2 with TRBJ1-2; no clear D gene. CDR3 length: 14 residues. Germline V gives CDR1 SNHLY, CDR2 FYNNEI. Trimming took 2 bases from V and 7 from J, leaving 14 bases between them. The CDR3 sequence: CASSEPHPGSGYTF. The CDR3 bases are TGTGCCAGCAGTGAACCCCACCCCGGATCTGGCTACACCTTC.